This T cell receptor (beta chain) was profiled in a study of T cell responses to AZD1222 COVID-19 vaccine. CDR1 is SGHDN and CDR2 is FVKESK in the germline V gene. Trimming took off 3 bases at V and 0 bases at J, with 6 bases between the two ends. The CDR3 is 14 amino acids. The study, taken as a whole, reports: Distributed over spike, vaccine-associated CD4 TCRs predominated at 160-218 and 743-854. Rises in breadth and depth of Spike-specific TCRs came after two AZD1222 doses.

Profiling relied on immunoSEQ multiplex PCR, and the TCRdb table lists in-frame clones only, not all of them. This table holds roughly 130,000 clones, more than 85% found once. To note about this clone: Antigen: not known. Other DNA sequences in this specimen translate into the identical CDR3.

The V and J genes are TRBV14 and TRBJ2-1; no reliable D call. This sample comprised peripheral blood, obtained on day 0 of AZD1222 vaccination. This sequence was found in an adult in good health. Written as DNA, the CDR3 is TGTGCCAGCAGCCAGGCTAGCTCCTACAATGAGCAGTTCTTC. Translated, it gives CASSQASSYNEQFF.